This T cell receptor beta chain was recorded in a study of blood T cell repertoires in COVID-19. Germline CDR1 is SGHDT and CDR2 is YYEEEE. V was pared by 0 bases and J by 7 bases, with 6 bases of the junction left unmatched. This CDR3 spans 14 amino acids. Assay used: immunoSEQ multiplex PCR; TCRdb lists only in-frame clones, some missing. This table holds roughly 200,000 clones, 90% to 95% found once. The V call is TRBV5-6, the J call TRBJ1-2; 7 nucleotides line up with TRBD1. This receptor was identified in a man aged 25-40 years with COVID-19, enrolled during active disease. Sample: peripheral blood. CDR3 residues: CASSLAQGGFGYTF. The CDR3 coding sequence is TGTGCCAGCAGCTTGGCCCAGGGGGGATTTGGCTACACCTTC.